These 32 T cell receptor beta chains originate from one sample sequenced in a study of T cell changes during pregnancy in multiple sclerosis. The method was immunoSEQ multiplex PCR; TCRdb's version includes in-frame clones alone and lacks a portion of them. Among 85,000 to 130,000 clones listed, 90% to 95% were seen once. Material: peripheral blood, obtained before pregnancy. Receptor source: a female donor with multiple sclerosis, enrolled in a pregnancy study.

The chain combines TRBV30 with TRBJ1-5; D possibly corresponds to TRBD1 (6 bases). Per germline, CDR1 GTSNPN and CDR2 SVGIG (reference sequence). This CDR3 contains 14 residues. The V gene lost 3 bases and the J gene lost 0 bases, with 9 bases spanning the gap. The CDR3 region has the DNA TGTGCCTGGAGACAGGGTAGTAGCAATCAGCCCCAGCATTTT. It codes for CAWRQGSSNQPQHF. Combining the CDR3 with reference TRBV30 and TRBJ1-5 gives the whole variable domain SQTIHQWPATLVQPVGSPLSLECTVEGTSNPNLYWYRQAAGRGLQLLFYSVGIGQISSEVPQNLSASRPQDRQFILSSKKLLLSDSGFYLCAWRQGSSNQPQHFGDGTRLSIL.

This chain links TRBV19 with TRBJ2-5, with 12 bases identical to TRBD1. J gave up 5 bases and V 3 bases, and 7 bases lay outside the gene matches. Germline V gene lookup returns CDR1 LNHDA and CDR2 SQIVND (reference sequence). The CDR3 is made up of 16 amino acids. The CDR3 is CASSMEGTGGRETQYF. The CDR3 bases are TGTGCCAGTAGTATGGAGGGGACAGGGGGCAGGGAGACCCAGTACTTC.

In DNA form, the CDR3 reads TGCAGCGGGCAGAGCGGCACTAGCACAGATACGCAGTATTTT. The encoded protein is CSGQSGTSTDTQYF. V gene TRBV29-1 combines with J gene TRBJ2-3; D possibly corresponds to TRBD2 (5 bases). V shed 7 bases and J shed 0 bases, with 14 bases lying between them. The germline CDR1 and CDR2 sequences are SQVTM and ANQGSEA. The CDR3 covers 14 residues.

This chain uses TRBV9 with TRBJ2-3, with 7 bases aligning to TRBD1. This CDR3 region has 16 residues. Germline assignment: CDR1 SGDLS and CDR2 YYNGEE. Trimming cost V 0 bases and J 6 bases; bases outside gene matches: 10. The CDR3 region has the DNA TGTGCCAGCAGCGTAGTAGGAACAGGGGCAATGGATACGCAGTATTTT. As protein: CASSVVGTGAMDTQYF.

The chain is built from TRBV4-1 and TRBJ1-2; 8 positions match TRBD1. This CDR3 is built from 16 residues. Germline CDR1 MGHRA, CDR2 YSYEKL. V lost 4 bases to trimming and J lost 3 bases; unmatched junction nucleotides: 10. The chain's CDR3 is CASSPLAWGQDYGYTF. The CDR3 DNA follows: TGCGCCAGCAGCCCGCTTGCATGGGGACAGGACTATGGCTACACCTTC.

The J gene is TRBJ2-5, the V gene TRBV27; 10 nucleotides agree with TRBD2. V was pared by 8 bases and J by 7 bases, with 13 bases of the junction left unmatched. The CDR3 contains 15 residues. Germline CDR1 MNHEY, CDR2 SMNVEV (reference sequence). CDR3 sequence (DNA): TGTGCCAGCGTGACTAGCGGGCCCGGACGTAGGACCCAGTACTTC. This translates into CASVTSGPGRRTQYF.

This chain connects TRBV7-6 to TRBJ1-3, with D maybe TRBD1 (5 bases). V was pared by 1 base and J by 0 bases, with 13 bases between. The CDR3 is 17 residues long. Germline CDR1 is SGHVS and CDR2 is FNYEAQ. This chain's CDR3 is CASSLGGGLFSGNTIYF. The CDR3 region has the DNA TGTGCCAGCAGCTTAGGGGGGGGACTGTTCTCTGGAAACACCATATATTTT. Drawing the rest from reference TRBV7-6 and TRBJ1-3, the complete variable domain is GAGVSQSPRYKVTKRGQDVALRCDPISGHVSLYWYRQALGQGPEFLTYFNYEAQQDKSGLPNDRFSAERPEGSISTLTIQRTEQRDSAMYRCASSLGGGLFSGNTIYFGEGSWLTVV.

The rearrangement joins TRBV7-2 to TRBJ2-7, with 7 bases aligning to TRBD1. Germline trimming cut 4 bases from V and 4 bases from J; bases unmatched to any gene: 10. Germline loops: CDR1 SGHTA, CDR2 FQGNSA. This CDR3 comprises 15 residues. The CDR3 DNA reads TGTGCCAGCAGCTCACCCGACAGGGACCTTTACGAGCAGTACTTC. Translated, it gives CASSSPDRDLYEQYF.

In its sample, this clone was seen once. For the CDR3, the DNA is TGTGCCACCAGCAGAGATTTGGGGCGGGAAACCTACGAGCAGTACTTC. Translated: CATSRDLGRETYEQYF. The chain couples TRBV15 to TRBJ2-7; a weak D match, TRBD2 (6 bases). CDR1 is LNHNV and CDR2 is YYDKDF in the germline V gene (reference sequence). The V end was cut by 0 bases, the J end by 2 bases, with 14 bases between. The CDR3 consists of 16 residues. The full variable domain, completed using reference TRBV15 and TRBJ2-7, is DAMVIQNPRYQVTQFGKPVTLSCSQTLNHNVMYWYQQKSSQAPKLLFHYYDKDFNNEADTPDNFQSRRPNTSFCFLDIRSPGLGDTAMYLCATSRDLGRETYEQYFGPGTRLTVT.

The chain couples TRBV9 to TRBJ2-7, with TRBD1 identical over 7 bases. Germline assignment: CDR1 SGDLS and CDR2 YYNGEE. This CDR3 has 15 residues. With 0 bases clipped from V and 2 bases from J, the junction kept 5 bases outside the gene matches. The CDR3 protein is CASSVGTGQTYEQYF. For the CDR3, the DNA is TGTGCCAGCAGCGTAGGGACGGGACAGACCTACGAGCAGTACTTC.

The chain uses TRBV5-1 and TRBJ2-5; TRBD2 matches at 13 bases. J was trimmed by 1 base and V by 4 bases; bases with no gene match: 10. The CDR3 sequence is 18 residues long. Germline CDR1 and CDR2: SGHRS and YFSETQ. As DNA, the CDR3 is TGCGCCAGCAGCCCCCGGACTAGCGGGAGAGGTAGCCAAGAGACCCAGTACTTC. Translating it yields CASSPRTSGRGSQETQYF.

The V call is TRBV19, the J call TRBJ2-1, with 8 bases that match TRBD2. Germline values: CDR1 LNHDA, CDR2 SQIVND (reference sequence). Trimming cost V 2 bases and J 10 bases; bases outside gene matches: 16. The CDR3 has 17 residues. CDR3 bases: TGTGCCAGTAGTATATCCTTAGCGGGATTCCCTCCAAACGAGCAGTTCTTC. Translating gives CASSISLAGFPPNEQFF.

V usage is TRBV5-6 and J usage is TRBJ2-7; D perhaps matches TRBD1 (5 bases). The CDR3 sequence is 12 residues long. Trimming removed 0 bases from V and 12 bases from J, with 13 bases in between. Germline values: CDR1 SGHDT, CDR2 YYEEEE. CDR3 sequence (DNA): TGTGCCAGCAGCTTGGCCTGGCAGGGCCTGTACTTC. Translated, it gives CASSLAWQGLYF.

This chain connects TRBV5-5 to TRBJ1-5, with a weak D call TRBD1 (6 bases). Trimming took 0 bases from V and 7 from J, leaving 14 bases between them. This CDR3 is built from 15 residues. Germline CDR1 and CDR2: SGHKS and YYEKEE (reference sequence). The CDR3 nucleotides are TGTGCCAGCAGCTTGGCACAGGGTTGGGGACAGCCCCAGCATTTT. Encoded protein: CASSLAQGWGQPQHF.

The genes are TRBV7-8 and TRBJ2-6; unclear D gene. The CDR3 covers 15 residues. Germline V gene lookup returns CDR1 SGHVS and CDR2 FQNEAQ. V was trimmed by 3 bases and J by 2 bases, leaving 8 bases between them. CDR3 in DNA: TGTGCCAGCAGCTTGAGAGTAGCTGGGGCCAACGTCCTGACTTTC. Translated, it gives CASSLRVAGANVLTF.

The chain recombines TRBV9 with TRBJ2-2; D unclear. V lost 4 bases and J 3 bases, leaving 7 bases between the germline ends. This CDR3 has 13 residues. Germline CDR1 reads SGDLS; CDR2 reads YYNGEE. The CDR3: CASSPPDTGELFF. CDR3 sequence (DNA): TGTGCCAGCAGCCCCCCAGACACCGGGGAGCTGTTTTTT.

The chain links TRBV25-1 to TRBJ1-6; 7 bases line up with TRBD1. Germline V lookup: CDR1 MGHDK, CDR2 SYGVNS. V lost 9 bases, J lost 8 bases, and 4 bases stayed unmatched. The length of the CDR3 is 12 residues. The DNA of the CDR3 is TGTGCCAGTCAGGGGGATTATTCACCCCTCCACTTT. The encoded protein is CASQGDYSPLHF.

The chain carries TRBV30 and TRBJ1-1; no clear D. CDR1 is GTSNPN, CDR2 SVGIG, per germline (reference sequence). The V and J ends lost 1 base and 2 bases respectively, with 11 bases between them. The CDR3 extends over 14 amino acids. The DNA of the CDR3 is TGTGCCTGGAGTGGAGGCAGCTCAAACACTGAAGCTTTCTTT. This codes for CAWSGGSSNTEAFF.

The rearrangement links TRBV19 to TRBJ1-5, with D tentatively TRBD1 (5 bases). This CDR3 has 14 amino acids. Trimming left V 5 bases short and J 5 bases short, with 13 bases between. Germline V lookup: CDR1 LNHDA, CDR2 SQIVND (reference sequence). The CDR3 spells CASSETEWYQPQHF. CDR3 DNA: TGTGCCAGTAGTGAGACAGAGTGGTATCAGCCCCAGCATTTT.

V usage is TRBV13 and J usage is TRBJ2-7, with D unclear. This CDR3 has 15 residues. In germline, CDR1 is PRHDT, CDR2 FYEKMQ (reference sequence). V was cut by 4 bases and J by 1 base, with 14 bases left in between. The CDR3 spells CASSYSSWRSYEQYF. The CDR3 nucleotides are TGTGCCAGCAGCTACTCTAGTTGGCGGTCCTACGAGCAGTACTTC.

CDR3 region: CASSISREGGYTF. In DNA, the CDR3 is TGTGCCAGTAGTATTAGTAGAGAGGGAGGCTACACCTTC. The gene calls are TRBV19 and TRBJ1-2; D gene unclear. This CDR3 has 13 residues. Per the germline V gene, CDR1 is LNHDA and CDR2 is SQIVND (reference sequence). Trimming removed 3 bases at V and 8 bases at J, with 13 bases between.

This clone is a singleton in its sample. The CDR3, as DNA: TGTGCCAGCAGGAAAGCGGGAGAGACAGGCAATGAGCAGTTCTTC. Encoded protein: CASRKAGETGNEQFF. V gene TRBV11-3 combines with J gene TRBJ2-1, with 8 bases that match TRBD2. V shed 6 bases, J shed 6 bases, and the junction held 10 bases outside the gene matches. The CDR3 runs 15 residues. Germline CDR1 and CDR2: SGHNT and YENEEA.

This sequence joins TRBV2 and TRBJ2-7; possible D gene TRBD2, 7 bases. This CDR3 has 16 residues. Looked up from germline, CDR1 is SNHLY and CDR2 is FYNNEI. V lost 4 bases, J lost 2 bases, and 18 bases lay in between. The DNA for the CDR3 is TGTGCCAGCAGTGTTCTTTTTGCGGGGGCCACCTACGAGCAGTACTTC. Residues: CASSVLFAGATYEQYF.

V gene TRBV6-1 combines with J gene TRBJ2-7; the D gene is possibly TRBD2 (6 bases). Trimming took off 6 bases at V and 1 base at J, with 10 bases between the two ends. Per the germline V gene, CDR1 is MNHNS and CDR2 is SASEGT. The CDR3 covers 13 residues. CDR3 amino acids: CASRREASYEQYF. CDR3 nucleotides: TGTGCCAGCAGGAGGGAGGCTTCCTACGAGCAGTACTTC.

The chain is built from TRBV9 and TRBJ1-1, with 8 bases fitting TRBD1. Germline V gene data show CDR1 as SGDLS and CDR2 as YYNGEE. The CDR3 is 10 amino acids. V lost 9 bases to trimming and J lost 10 bases; unmatched junction nucleotides: 5. The CDR3 DNA is TGTGCCACCAGACAGGGGAGAGCTTTCTTT. This sequence encodes CATRQGRAFF. The full variable domain, completed using reference TRBV9 and TRBJ1-1, is DSGVTQTPKHLITATGQRVTLRCSPRSGDLSVYWYQQSLDQGLQFLIQYYNGEERAKGNILERFSAQQFPDLHSELNLSSLELGDSALYFCATRQGRAFFGQGTRLTVV.

The chain has TRBV4-2 and TRBJ2-7; the D gene is possibly TRBD2 (6 bases). Trimming cost V 2 bases and J 4 bases, with 18 bases left between them. Germline-derived CDR1 and CDR2 are LGHNA and YNFKEQ. This CDR3 region has 16 residues. CDR3 sequence (DNA): TGTGCCAGCAGCCAACTCCTCACGACTAGAATGTACGAGCAGTACTTC. Translated, it gives CASSQLLTTRMYEQYF.

The genes are TRBV5-5 and TRBJ2-7, with 8 bases fitting TRBD1. CDR3 length: 12 amino acids. Germline loops: CDR1 SGHKS, CDR2 YYEKEE (reference sequence). V lost 4 bases, J lost 5 bases, and 2 bases stayed unmatched. Here the CDR3 reads CASSQTGDEQYF. The DNA for the CDR3 is TGTGCCAGCAGCCAGACAGGGGACGAGCAGTACTTC.

The J gene is TRBJ1-3, the V gene TRBV2, with 10 bases lining up with TRBD1. This CDR3 comprises 18 residues. Germline V gene data show CDR1 as SNHLY and CDR2 as FYNNEI. Trimming cost V 6 bases and J 0 bases; bases outside gene matches: 11. CDR3 in DNA: TGTGCCAGCAGCGCGCGACAGGGGGCAGGGAACTCTGGAAACACCATATATTTT. It translates to CASSARQGAGNSGNTIYF.

This chain uses TRBV27 with TRBJ2-7; 9 bases are shared with TRBD2. CDR3 size: 15 residues. The J segment lost 4 bases and the V segment lost 4 bases, leaving 8 bases of the junction unmatched. Germline V gene sequence: CDR1 MNHEY, CDR2 SMNVEV (reference sequence). In DNA form, the CDR3 reads TGTGCCAGCAGTTGGGGAGCGGGAGGTTTATACGAGCAGTACTTC. The encoded protein is CASSWGAGGLYEQYF.

This chain joins TRBV7-9 and TRBJ2-7; 9 positions agree with TRBD2. V was clipped by 5 bases and J by 0 bases; unmatched bases: 5. The CDR3 extends over 15 amino acids. CDR1 is SEHNR and CDR2 is FQNEAQ in the germline V gene (reference sequence). The chain's CDR3 is CASSRFSGGSYEQYF. The CDR3 DNA is TGTGCCAGCAGCCGCTTTAGCGGGGGCTCCTACGAGCAGTACTTC.

The chain couples TRBV2 to TRBJ1-2, with unresolved D. The CDR3 spans 13 residues. Trimming left V 0 bases short and J 7 bases short, with 9 bases between. The V gene's germline CDR1 is SNHLY and CDR2 FYNNEI. In DNA, the CDR3 is TGTGCCAGCAGTGAAGCGCAGTATGCTGGCTACACCTTC. Amino acids: CASSEAQYAGYTF.

The V and J genes are TRBV14 and TRBJ2-6; 8 positions match TRBD1. The CDR3 spans 20 residues. The trim removed 1 base at V and 0 bases at J, leaving 11 bases unmatched. Germline CDR1 and CDR2: SGHDN and FVKESK. CDR3 nucleotides: TGTGCCAGCAGCCAAGCTGTTGGTGCAGGGGGCTACTCTGGGGCCAACGTCCTGACTTTC. This encodes CASSQAVGAGGYSGANVLTF.